This section outlines one T cell receptor (beta chain) sequence together with its context. Its antigen remains unidentified. With the read ending 3 residues before the CDR3 end, the germline J gene is used to fill in that end. The sample belongs to a study of Tregs in tolerant kidney transplant recipients. Study results and limitations: This study did not directly address biological reproducibility.

Per the germline V gene, CDR1 is SNHLY and CDR2 is FYNNEI. V was pared by 4 bases and J by 1 base, with 16 bases between. This CDR3 spans 17 amino acids. This table comes from immunoSEQ multiplex PCR, and its TCRdb copy is limited to in-frame clones, with some not included. In all, the sample yields about 48,000 clones. The material was CD4+ T cells from blood, obtained before the transplant. This TCR came from a human donor who received a combined kidney and bone marrow transplant. The gene calls are TRBV2 and TRBJ2-2; D is unclear. The sequenced part of the CDR3 DNA is TGTGCCAGCAGTGTAATGGTACGGGTTCAGAACACCGGGGAG. Its translation is CASSVMVRVQNTGE. The complete CDR3 sequence is CASSVMVRVQNTGELFF. The whole variable domain, remainder taken from reference TRBV2 and TRBJ2-2, is EPEVTQTPSHQVTQMGQEVILRCVPISNHLYFYWYRQILGQKVEFLVSFYNNEISEKSEIFDDQFSVERPDGSNFTLKIRSTKLEDSAMYFCASSVMVRVQNTGELFFGEGSRLTVL.